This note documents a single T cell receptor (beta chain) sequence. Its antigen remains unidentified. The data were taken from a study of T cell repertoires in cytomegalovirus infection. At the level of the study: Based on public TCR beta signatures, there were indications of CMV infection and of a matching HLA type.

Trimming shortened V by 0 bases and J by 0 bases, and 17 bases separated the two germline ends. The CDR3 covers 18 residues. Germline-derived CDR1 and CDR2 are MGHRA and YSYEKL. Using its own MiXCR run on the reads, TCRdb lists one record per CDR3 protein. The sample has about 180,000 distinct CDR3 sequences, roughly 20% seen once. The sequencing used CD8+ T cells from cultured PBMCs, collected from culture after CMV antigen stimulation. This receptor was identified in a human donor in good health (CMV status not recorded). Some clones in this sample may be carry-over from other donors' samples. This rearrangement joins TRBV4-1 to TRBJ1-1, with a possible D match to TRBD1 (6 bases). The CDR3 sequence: CASSQEGGWVPMNTEAFF. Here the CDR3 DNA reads TGCGCCAGCAGCCAAGAAGGGGGGTGGGTACCCATGAACACTGAAGCTTTCTTT.